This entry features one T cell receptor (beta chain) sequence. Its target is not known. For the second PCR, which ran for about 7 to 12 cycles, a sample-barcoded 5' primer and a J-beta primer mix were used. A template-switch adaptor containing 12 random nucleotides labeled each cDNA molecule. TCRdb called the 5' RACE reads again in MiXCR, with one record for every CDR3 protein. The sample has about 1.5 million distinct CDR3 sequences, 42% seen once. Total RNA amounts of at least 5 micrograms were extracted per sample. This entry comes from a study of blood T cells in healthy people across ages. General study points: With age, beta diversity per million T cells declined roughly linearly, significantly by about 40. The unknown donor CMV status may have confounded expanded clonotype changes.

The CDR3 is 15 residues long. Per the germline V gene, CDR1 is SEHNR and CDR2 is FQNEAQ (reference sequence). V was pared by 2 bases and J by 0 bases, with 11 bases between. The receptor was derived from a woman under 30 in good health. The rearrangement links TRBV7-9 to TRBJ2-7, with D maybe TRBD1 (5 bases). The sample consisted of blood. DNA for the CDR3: TGTGCCAGCAGCTTATCGCGAGACAGCTCCTACGAGCAGTACTTC. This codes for CASSLSRDSSYEQYF. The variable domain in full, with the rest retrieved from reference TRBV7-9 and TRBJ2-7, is DTGVSQNPRHKITKRGQNVTFRCDPISEHNRLYWYRQTLGQGPEFLTYFQNEAQLEKSRLLSDRFSAERPKGSFSTLEIQRTEQGDSAMYLCASSLSRDSSYEQYFGPGTRLTVT.